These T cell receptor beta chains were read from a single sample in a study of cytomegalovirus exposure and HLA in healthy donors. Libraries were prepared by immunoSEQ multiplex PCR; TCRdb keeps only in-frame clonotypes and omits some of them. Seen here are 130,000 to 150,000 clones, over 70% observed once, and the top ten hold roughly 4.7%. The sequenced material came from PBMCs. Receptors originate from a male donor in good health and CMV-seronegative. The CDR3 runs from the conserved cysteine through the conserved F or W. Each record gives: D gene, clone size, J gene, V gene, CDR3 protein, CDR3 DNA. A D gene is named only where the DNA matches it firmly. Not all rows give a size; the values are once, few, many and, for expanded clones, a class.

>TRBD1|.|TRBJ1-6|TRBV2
CASSKDRGGSPLHF
TGTGCCAGCAGTAAGGACAGGGGTGGTTCACCCCTCCACTTT
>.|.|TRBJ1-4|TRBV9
CASSVQSTNEKLFF
TGTGCCAGCAGCGTGCAGTCAACTAATGAAAAACTGTTTTTT
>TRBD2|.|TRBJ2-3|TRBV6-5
CASSGGGRTDTQYF
TGTGCCAGCAGTGGGGGGGGTAGGACAGATACGCAGTATTTT
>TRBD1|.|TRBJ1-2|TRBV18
CASSPPQGAPNYGYTF
TGTGCCAGCTCACCACCGCAGGGGGCCCCTAACTATGGCTACACCTTC
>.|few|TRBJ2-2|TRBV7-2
CASSLRYTGELFF
TGTGCCAGCAGCTTGCGGTACACCGGGGAGCTGTTTTTT
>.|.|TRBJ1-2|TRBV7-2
CASSPGDRRVEGYTF
TGTGCCAGCAGCCCTGGTGATAGGAGAGTAGAAGGCTACACCTTC
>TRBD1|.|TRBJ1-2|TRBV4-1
CASSQGRTGDLAGTYGYTF
TGCGCCAGCAGCCAAGGGAGGACAGGGGATCTCGCTGGGACCTATGGCTACACCTTC
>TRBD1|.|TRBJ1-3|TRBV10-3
CAISESGTGGGNTIYF
TGTGCCATCAGTGAGTCGGGGACAGGAGGAGGAAACACCATATATTTT
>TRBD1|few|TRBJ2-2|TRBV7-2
CASSLHRTGNTGELFF
TGTGCCAGCAGCTTACACAGGACAGGGAACACCGGGGAGCTGTTTTTT
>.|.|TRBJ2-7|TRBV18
CASSLQESQYF
TGTGCCAGCTCACTTCAGGAATCTCAGTACTTC
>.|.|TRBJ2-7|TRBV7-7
CASSLTYPGEQYF
TGTGCCAGCAGCTTAACATACCCGGGGGAGCAGTACTTC
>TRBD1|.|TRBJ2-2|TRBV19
CASSIVLYRGRGTGELFF
TGTGCCAGTAGTATAGTACTTTACAGGGGGCGCGGGACCGGGGAGCTGTTTTTT
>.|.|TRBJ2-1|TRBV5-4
CASSREGGQFGNEQFF
TGTGCCAGCAGCAGGGAGGGGGGGCAATTCGGCAATGAGCAGTTCTTC
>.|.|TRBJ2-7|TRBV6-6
CASSYGQTYEQYF
TGTGCCAGCAGTTACGGACAGACATACGAGCAGTACTTC
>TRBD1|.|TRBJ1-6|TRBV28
CASRAGGTPLHF
TGTGCCAGCCGGGCAGGGGGGACACCCCTCCACTTT
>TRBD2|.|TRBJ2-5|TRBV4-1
CASSQDGSGGFTQYF
TGCGCCAGCAGCCAAGATGGTAGCGGGGGGTTCACCCAGTACTTC
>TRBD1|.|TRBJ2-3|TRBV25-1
CASSEYTGTGNTDTQYF
TGTGCCAGCAGTGAATATACCGGGACAGGAAACACAGATACGCAGTATTTT
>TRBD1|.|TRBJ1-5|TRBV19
CASTFVGDRRNQPQHF
TGTGCCAGTACTTTCGTGGGGGACAGGCGCAATCAGCCCCAGCATTTT
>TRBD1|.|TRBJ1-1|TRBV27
CASRQGTYTEAFF
TGTGCCAGCCGACAGGGGACTTACACTGAAGCTTTCTTT
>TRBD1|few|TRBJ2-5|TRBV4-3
CASSARKGAGETQYF
TGCGCCAGCAGCGCCAGAAAGGGGGCCGGTGAGACCCAGTACTTC
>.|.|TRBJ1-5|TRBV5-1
CASSLEGSPPQHF
TGCGCCAGCAGCCTCGAGGGTTCCCCGCCCCAGCATTTT
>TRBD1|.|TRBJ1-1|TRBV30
CAWSVTGGTEAFF
TGTGCCTGGAGTGTTACAGGGGGCACTGAAGCTTTCTTT
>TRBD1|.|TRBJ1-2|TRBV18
CASSLDRVRDGYTF
TGTGCCAGCTCACTCGACAGGGTGCGGGATGGCTACACCTTC
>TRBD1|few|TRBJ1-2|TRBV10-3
CAIRDPTGEDGYTF
TGTGCCATCAGGGACCCTACAGGGGAGGATGGCTACACCTTC
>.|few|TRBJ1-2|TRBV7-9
CASSRGGGASFYGYTF
TGTGCCAGCAGTCGGGGAGGAGGTGCCAGCTTTTATGGCTACACCTTC
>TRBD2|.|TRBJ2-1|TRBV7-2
CASSPITSGGGSSYNEQFF
TGTGCCAGCAGCCCCATTACTAGCGGGGGGGGTAGCTCCTACAATGAGCAGTTCTTC
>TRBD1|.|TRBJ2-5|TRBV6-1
CASRRTGEETQYF
TGTGCCAGCAGAAGGACAGGGGAAGAGACCCAGTACTTC
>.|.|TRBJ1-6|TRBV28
CASSWGELFNSPLHF
TGTGCCAGCAGTTGGGGGGAGCTCTTTAATTCACCCCTCCACTTT
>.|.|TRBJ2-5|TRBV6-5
CASRDSPKSSVQYF
TGTGCCAGCAGGGACAGCCCTAAGTCAAGTGTGCAGTACTTC
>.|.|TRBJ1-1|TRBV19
CASKDGGRTEAFF
TGTGCCAGTAAAGACGGGGGGAGGACTGAAGCTTTCTTT
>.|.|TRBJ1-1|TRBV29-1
CSGGWGGNTEAFF
TGCAGCGGCGGTTGGGGCGGTAACACTGAAGCTTTCTTT
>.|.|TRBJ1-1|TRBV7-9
CASSPNIGGTKAFF
TGTGCCAGCAGCCCCAACATAGGAGGCACAAAAGCTTTCTTT
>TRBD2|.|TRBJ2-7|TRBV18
CASSQREGTYEQYF
TGTGCCAGCTCCCAAAGGGAGGGGACTTACGAGCAGTACTTC
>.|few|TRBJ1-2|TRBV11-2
CASSPRSGTNYGYTF
TGTGCCAGCAGCCCCAGGTCAGGAACTAACTATGGCTACACCTTC
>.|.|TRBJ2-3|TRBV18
CASAPSVSADTQYF
TGTGCCAGCGCTCCTTCCGTGTCGGCAGATACGCAGTATTTT
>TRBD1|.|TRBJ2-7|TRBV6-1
CASKGQDSYEQYF
TGTGCCAGCAAGGGACAGGACTCCTACGAGCAGTACTTC
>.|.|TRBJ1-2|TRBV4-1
CASSQSTGNYGYTF
TGCGCCAGCAGCCAATCCACAGGGAACTATGGCTACACCTTC
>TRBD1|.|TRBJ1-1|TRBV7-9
CASSPYLRDRPLKRTEAFF
TGTGCCAGTAGCCCCTACCTCCGGGACAGACCACTTAAAAGGACTGAAGCTTTCTTT
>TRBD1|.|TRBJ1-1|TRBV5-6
CASSWGQTKWNLF
TGTGCCAGCAGCTGGGGACAGACGAAGTGGAATCTCTTT
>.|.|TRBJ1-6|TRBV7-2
CASRKEGISPLHF
TGTGCCAGCAGAAAGGAGGGGATTTCACCCCTCCACTTT
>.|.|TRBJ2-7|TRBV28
CASSLGTRGRYEQYF
TGTGCCAGCAGTTTAGGTACCAGGGGGAGGTACGAGCAGTACTTC
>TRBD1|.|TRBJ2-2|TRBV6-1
CASSRDRGTTGELFF
TGTGCCAGCAGCCGGGACAGGGGGACGACCGGGGAGCTGTTTTTT
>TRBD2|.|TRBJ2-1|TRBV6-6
CASSTRLAGFPNEQFF
TGTGCCAGCAGTACCCGACTAGCGGGGTTTCCCAATGAGCAGTTCTTC
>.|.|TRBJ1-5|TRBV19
CASSIDRMNQPQHF
TGTGCCAGTAGTATTGACAGGATGAATCAGCCCCAGCATTTT
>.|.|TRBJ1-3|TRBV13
CASSSKSSGNTIYF
TGTGCCAGCAGCTCAAAGAGCTCTGGAAACACCATATATTTT
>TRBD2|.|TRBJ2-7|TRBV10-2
CASSPGGIYEQYF
TGCGCCAGCTCCCCGGGGGGTATCTACGAGCAGTACTTC
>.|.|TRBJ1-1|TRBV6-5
CASTPLGRNTEAFF
TGTGCCAGCACCCCGTTGGGCAGGAACACTGAAGCTTTCTTT
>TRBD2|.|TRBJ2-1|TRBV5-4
CASSLGGRGGNNEQFF
TGTGCCAGCAGCCTGGGGGGTCGGGGGGGGAACAATGAGCAGTTCTTC
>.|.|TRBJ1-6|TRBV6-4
CASSDSANSPLHF
TGTGCCAGCAGTGACTCAGCGAATTCACCCCTCCACTTT
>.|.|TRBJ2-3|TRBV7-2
CASSLVREADTQYF
TGTGCCAGCAGCTTAGTCAGGGAGGCAGATACGCAGTATTTT
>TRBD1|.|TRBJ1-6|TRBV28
CASSLADRGTLHF
TGTGCCAGCAGTTTAGCGGACAGGGGGACCCTCCACTTT
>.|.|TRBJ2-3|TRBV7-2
CASRLGGATDTQYF
TGTGCCAGCAGGCTTGGGGGGGCCACCGATACGCAGTATTTT
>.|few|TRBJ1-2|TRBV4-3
CASSHETSLGYGYTF
TGCGCCAGCAGCCACGAGACATCCTTGGGCTATGGCTACACCTTC
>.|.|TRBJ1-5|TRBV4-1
CASSQVPGRPQHF
TGCGCCAGCAGCCAAGTACCGGGTAGGCCCCAGCATTTT
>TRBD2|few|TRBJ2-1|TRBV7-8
CASSWLRGSYYNEQFF
TGTGCCAGCAGCTGGTTGCGGGGGTCCTACTACAATGAGCAGTTCTTC
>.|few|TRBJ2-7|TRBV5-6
CASSSGLPHKQYF
TGTGCCAGCAGCTCGGGACTCCCTCACAAGCAGTACTTC